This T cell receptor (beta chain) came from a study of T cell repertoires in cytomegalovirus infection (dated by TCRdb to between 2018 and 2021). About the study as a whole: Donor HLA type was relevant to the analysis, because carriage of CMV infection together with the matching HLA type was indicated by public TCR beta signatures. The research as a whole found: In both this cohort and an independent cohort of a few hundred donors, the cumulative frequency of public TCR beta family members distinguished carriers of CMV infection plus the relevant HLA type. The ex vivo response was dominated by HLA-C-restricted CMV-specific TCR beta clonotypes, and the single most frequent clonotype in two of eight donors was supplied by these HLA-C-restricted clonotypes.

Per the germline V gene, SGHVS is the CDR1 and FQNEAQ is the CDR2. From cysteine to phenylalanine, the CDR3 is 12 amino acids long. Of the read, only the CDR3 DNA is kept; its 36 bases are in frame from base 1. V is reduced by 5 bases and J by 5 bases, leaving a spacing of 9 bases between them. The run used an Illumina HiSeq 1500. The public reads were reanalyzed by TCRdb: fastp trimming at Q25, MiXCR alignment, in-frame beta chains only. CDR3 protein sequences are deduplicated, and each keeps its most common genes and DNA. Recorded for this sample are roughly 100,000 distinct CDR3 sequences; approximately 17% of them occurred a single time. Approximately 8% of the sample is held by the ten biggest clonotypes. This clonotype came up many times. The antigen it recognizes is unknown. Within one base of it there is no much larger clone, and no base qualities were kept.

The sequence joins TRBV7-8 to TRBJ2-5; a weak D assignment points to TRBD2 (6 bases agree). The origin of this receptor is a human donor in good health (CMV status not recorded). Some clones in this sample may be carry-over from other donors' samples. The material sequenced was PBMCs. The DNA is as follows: TGTGCCAGCAGCCACAGCGGGGAGACCCAGTACTTC. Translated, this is CASSHSGETQYF.